The 28 T cell receptor beta chains below come from one sample, sequenced in a study of shared clonotypes between healthy human individuals. The repertoire was sequenced with immunoSEQ multiplex PCR; TCRdb's copy has only in-frame clones and lacks some. Among under 1,100,000 clones listed, approximately 70% were seen once. Sequencing was done on a sample of memory CD4+ T cells sorted from blood. Subset reported: CD45RA-negative fraction. The receptors stem from a man younger than 30 in good health.

The chain couples TRBV6-6 to TRBJ1-1, with a possible D match to TRBD1 (5 bases). Germline values: CDR1 MNHNY, CDR2 SVGAGI (reference sequence). This CDR3 has 15 amino acids. V was shortened by 7 bases and J by 2 bases, with 17 bases between the two germline ends. Here the CDR3 reads CASTPDGTSNTEAFF. CDR3 sequence (DNA): TGTGCCAGCACCCCTGATGGGACTTCTAACACTGAAGCTTTCTTT.

The chain carries TRBV10-3 and TRBJ1-4; 9 bases agree with TRBD1. Trimming took 6 bases from V and 3 from J; bases not matched to a gene: 5. Germline assignment: CDR1 ENHRY and CDR2 SYGVKD. The CDR3 is 15 residues long. The CDR3 protein is CAISGTGSPNEKLFF. DNA of the CDR3: TGTGCCATCAGCGGGACAGGGTCCCCTAATGAAAAACTGTTTTTT.

V and J are TRBV5-6 and TRBJ2-4; 11 nucleotides line up with TRBD1. The germline CDR1 and CDR2 sequences are SGHDT and YYEEEE. Trimming cost V 4 bases and J 3 bases; bases outside gene matches: 6. CDR3 length: 16 amino acids. CDR3 sequence reads: CASSPGTGGGKNIQYF. The CDR3 region has the DNA TGTGCCAGCAGCCCCGGGACAGGGGGAGGCAAAAACATTCAGTACTTC.

This clone has more than one count but fewer than ten. J is TRBJ1-1 and V is TRBV28; D is perhaps TRBD1 (6 bases). V lost 11 bases and J 9 bases, leaving 16 bases between the germline ends. Germline V gene data show CDR1 as MDHEN and CDR2 as SYDVKM. The CDR3 is made up of 11 amino acids. The CDR3 sequence: CAAYSGTQAFF. The CDR3 DNA follows: TGTGCCGCGTATTCCGGGACACAAGCTTTCTTT.

The table lists this clone with a few counts. The CDR3 loop reads CASSEGNTDTQYF. DNA of the CDR3: TGCGCCAGCAGTGAAGGGAATACAGATACGCAGTATTTT. The chain uses TRBV10-2 and TRBJ2-3; D is undetermined. The V gene lost 3 bases and the J gene lost 3 bases, with 7 bases spanning the gap. Germline V gives CDR1 WSHSY, CDR2 SAAADI. The CDR3 is 13 residues long.

The chain is built from TRBV28 and TRBJ2-7; 11 nucleotides line up with TRBD2. The CDR3 consists of 15 residues. CDR1 is MDHEN and CDR2 is SYDVKM in the germline V gene. V lost 2 bases and J lost 1; bases outside the gene matches: 1. CDR3 in amino acids: CASSLTSGGSYEQYF. CDR3 nucleotides: TGTGCCAGCAGTTTAACTAGCGGGGGATCCTACGAGCAGTACTTC. The full variable domain, with the rest looked up from reference TRBV28 and TRBJ2-7, is DVKVTQSSRYLVKRTGEKVFLECVQDMDHENMFWYRQDPGLGLRLIYFSYDVKMKEKGDIPEGYSVSREKKERFSLILESASTNQTSMYLCASSLTSGGSYEQYFGPGTRLTVT.

The gene calls are TRBV7-2 and TRBJ2-3; D is ambiguous. V lost 4 bases, J lost 6 bases, and 11 bases lay in between. Germline V gene sequence: CDR1 SGHTA, CDR2 FQGNSA. This CDR3 contains 13 residues. In DNA, the CDR3 is TGTGCCAGCAGCTCCAACCTAGTCGATACGCAGTATTTT. This translates into CASSSNLVDTQYF.

Comments on this clone: The junction shows a germline mismatch at one end, possibly a read error. The chain has TRBV5-6 and TRBJ2-1; 12 nucleotides line up with TRBD2. The CDR3 spans 12 residues. Germline CDR1 is SGHDT and CDR2 is YYEEEE. The CDR3 loop reads CASSPGTSGQIF. The CDR3 DNA sequence: TGTGCCAGCAGCCCTGGGACTAGCGGGCAAATCTTC. Based on the CDR3 plus reference TRBV5-6 and TRBJ2-1, the full variable domain is DAGVTQSPTHLIKTRGQQVTLRCSPKSGHDTVSWYQQALGQGPQFIFQYYEEEERQRGNFPDRFSGHQFPNYSSELNVNALLLGDSALYLCASSPGTSGQIFGPGTRLTVL.

This clone was counted once. The rearrangement uses TRBV2 and TRBJ2-1, with 9 bases that match TRBD2. The length of the CDR3 is 19 residues. Germline-derived CDR1 and CDR2 are SNHLY and FYNNEI. V shed 4 bases and J 9 bases; nucleotides not matched to a gene: 22. The CDR3 DNA sequence: TGTGCCAGCAGTGTATTTTCACTAGCGGGCAAGAACCACTTCACTGAGCAGTTCTTC. Its protein product is CASSVFSLAGKNHFTEQFF.

CDR3 residues: CASSQDKPTDTQYF. CDR3 nucleotides: TGCGCCAGCAGCCAAGATAAGCCCACAGATACGCAGTATTTT. This sequence joins TRBV4-3 and TRBJ2-3; D not certain. The ends were cut back, 0 bases at V and 2 bases at J, with 6 bases in the middle. The CDR3 extends over 14 amino acids. Germline V gene sequence: CDR1 LGHNA, CDR2 YSLEER.

CDR3 sequence reads: CAWIPGTAQETQYF. CDR3 coding DNA: TGTGCCTGGATCCCTGGGACCGCTCAAGAGACCCAGTACTTC. The chain uses TRBV30 and TRBJ2-5; D might be TRBD1 or TRBD2, each matching 5 bases. CDR1 is GTSNPN, CDR2 SVGIG, per germline (reference sequence). CDR3 length: 14 amino acids. Trimming stripped 4 bases from V and 2 bases from J, with 14 bases between.

The rearrangement joins TRBV5-6 to TRBJ1-1, with D possibly matching TRBD1 (6 bases). Trimming took off 2 bases at V and 5 bases at J, with 16 bases between the two ends. CDR1 is SGHDT and CDR2 is YYEEEE in the germline V gene. The CDR3 totals 15 residues. The CDR3 DNA is TGTGCCAGCAGCTTCCAGACAGGCCGAGCGACTGAAGCTTTCTTT. Encoded protein: CASSFQTGRATEAFF.

The chain carries TRBV19 and TRBJ1-6; no clear D gene. V was pared by 5 bases and J by 9 bases, with 14 bases between. CDR3 size: 14 residues. The germline gives CDR1 LNHDA, CDR2 SQIVND (reference sequence). In nucleotides, the CDR3 is TGTGCCAGTAGTTCTCGGGAGGGCAGTTCACCCCTCCACTTT. As protein: CASSSREGSSPLHF.

The CDR3 sequence: CAKVRGSKYF. CDR3 DNA sequence: TGTGCCAAAGTCAGGGGGAGTAAGTACTTC. V gene TRBV6-1 combines with J gene TRBJ2-7; 7 bases agree with TRBD1. CDR3 size: 10 residues. Losses at the gene ends were 10 bases for V and 11 bases for J; bases not matched to a gene: 8. CDR1 is MNHNS and CDR2 is SASEGT in the germline V gene.

This clone was picked up many times. Within the sample, other DNA sequences also encode this same CDR3. The chain carries TRBV7-9 and TRBJ2-3, with 8 bases fitting TRBD1. Germline V lookup: CDR1 SEHNR, CDR2 FQNEAQ (reference sequence). The length of the CDR3 is 14 residues. With V trimmed by 1 base and J by 3 bases, 0 bases remained unmatched. The CDR3 region is CASSLDRGTDTQYF. The CDR3 DNA follows: TGTGCCAGCAGCTTAGACAGGGGGACAGATACGCAGTATTTT.

For the CDR3, the DNA is TGTGCCAGCAGCGCCGGGGGGGGCGGGCAAGAGACCCAGTACTTC. It yields the protein CASSAGGGGQETQYF. The chain combines TRBV6-5 with TRBJ2-5, with 8 bases matching TRBD2. The CDR3 runs 15 residues. The germline V gene encodes CDR1 MNHEY and CDR2 SVGAGI. With V trimmed by 6 bases and J by 2 bases, 8 bases remained unmatched.

V and J are TRBV5-1 and TRBJ1-4; TRBD1 might be the D (5 bases). Per germline, CDR1 SGHRS and CDR2 YFSETQ. V lost 4 bases to trimming and J lost 5 bases, with 12 bases between them. The CDR3 length is 14 residues. The CDR3 region is CASSPPEGNEKLFF. In DNA form, the CDR3 reads TGCGCCAGCAGCCCCCCGGAGGGGAATGAAAAACTGTTTTTT.

The genes are TRBV7-9 and TRBJ1-3; D remains ambiguous. Trimming pared 2 bases from V and 4 bases from J, leaving 12 bases between. Germline V gene lookup returns CDR1 SEHNR and CDR2 FQNEAQ (reference sequence). The CDR3 contains 15 residues. The CDR3 DNA reads as TGTGCCAGCAGCTTACGTGAGCTTTCGGGAAACACCATATATTTT. As protein: CASSLRELSGNTIYF. The complete variable domain, with remaining parts taken from reference TRBV7-9 and TRBJ1-3, reads DTGVSQNPRHKITKRGQNVTFRCDPISEHNRLYWYRQTLGQGPEFLTYFQNEAQLEKSRLLSDRFSAERPKGSFSTLEIQRTEQGDSAMYLCASSLRELSGNTIYFGEGSWLTVV.

The chain has TRBV5-6 and TRBJ1-4; 8 bases agree with TRBD1. The germline V gene has CDR1 SGHDT and CDR2 YYEEEE. The CDR3 totals 16 residues. With 3 bases clipped from V and 8 bases from J, the junction kept 12 bases outside the gene matches. CDR3 sequence (DNA): TGTGCCAGCAGCTGGGACAGGTATGCCGTTGGCGAAAAACTGTTTTTT. Protein sequence: CASSWDRYAVGEKLFF.

V usage is TRBV4-2 and J usage is TRBJ2-1, with TRBD2 matching 7 bases. Trimming cost V 0 bases and J 6 bases; bases outside gene matches: 11. Germline V lookup: CDR1 LGHNA, CDR2 YNFKEQ. The CDR3 is 17 residues long. In DNA, the CDR3 is TGTGCCAGCAGCCAAGAATTTCGCGGGAGTTCTGGCAATGAGCAGTTCTTC. Protein: CASSQEFRGSSGNEQFF.

This clone was counted many times. The chain links TRBV7-8 to TRBJ1-5; D is perhaps TRBD1 (5 bases). The germline V gene has CDR1 SGHVS and CDR2 FQNEAQ. This CDR3 is 15 amino acids long. Trimming shortened V by 1 base and J by 6 bases, and 13 bases separated the two germline ends. The CDR3 spells CASSLGGWDGQPQHF. The CDR3 region has the DNA TGTGCCAGCAGCTTAGGGGGATGGGACGGTCAGCCCCAGCATTTT.

The rearrangement uses TRBV7-2 and TRBJ2-5; the D gene could be TRBD1 or TRBD2 (7 bases each). Germline CDR1 SGHTA, CDR2 FQGNSA. The CDR3 sequence is 15 residues long. Between the trimmed V and J ends, which lost 5 bases and 4 bases, there was a span of 17 bases. The CDR3 DNA reads as TGTGCCAGCAGCCCCCAGGGGGGGGCGAGAGAGACCCAGTACTTC. The encoded protein is CASSPQGGARETQYF.

V usage is TRBV7-2 and J usage is TRBJ2-3, with D perhaps TRBD2 (5 bases). The germline V gene has CDR1 SGHTA and CDR2 FQGNSA. The CDR3 runs 16 residues. V lost 4 bases and J lost 2, with 16 bases in between. CDR3 amino acids: CASSSRAADATDTQYF. The CDR3 region has the DNA TGTGCCAGCAGCTCTCGGGCAGCGGACGCCACAGATACGCAGTATTTT.

The chain couples TRBV7-9 to TRBJ2-1; 11 nucleotides line up with TRBD2. Germline V gene lookup returns CDR1 SEHNR and CDR2 FQNEAQ (reference sequence). Losses at the gene ends were 4 bases for V and 4 bases for J; bases not matched to a gene: 3. The CDR3 is made up of 15 amino acids. CDR3 nucleotide sequence: TGTGCCAGCAGCTACCTAGCGGGAGGTTACAATGAGCAGTTCTTC. Translating it yields CASSYLAGGYNEQFF.

The rearrangement links TRBV30 to TRBJ2-3, with a weak D call TRBD2 (6 bases). Between the trimmed V and J ends, which lost 0 bases and 10 bases, there was a span of 20 bases. In germline, CDR1 is GTSNPN, CDR2 SVGIG (reference sequence). The CDR3 spans 15 residues. The CDR3 sequence: CAWSVSGVLAMAQYF. The CDR3 region has the DNA TGTGCCTGGAGTGTATCGGGGGTCCTCGCGATGGCGCAGTATTTT.

The chain employs TRBV2 and TRBJ1-2; TRBD1 matches 8 bases. Germline V CDR1 and CDR2: SNHLY, FYNNEI. V lost 4 bases, J lost 6 bases, and 7 bases stayed unmatched. The CDR3 totals 14 residues. For the CDR3, the DNA is TGTGCCAGCAGTGCCAGACAGGGGTTAGATGGCTACACCTTC. Its translation is CASSARQGLDGYTF.

This clone was counted a few times. The chain uses TRBV7-9 and TRBJ2-3; 9 nucleotides line up with TRBD2. Germline V lookup: CDR1 SEHNR, CDR2 FQNEAQ (reference sequence). This CDR3 comprises 14 residues. J lost 3 bases, V lost 4 bases, and 2 bases had no gene match. The CDR3 sequence is CASSYTSGTDTQYF. Here the CDR3 DNA reads TGTGCCAGCAGCTACACTAGCGGGACAGATACGCAGTATTTT. Full variable domain (missing parts from reference TRBV7-9 and TRBJ2-3): DTGVSQNPRHKITKRGQNVTFRCDPISEHNRLYWYRQTLGQGPEFLTYFQNEAQLEKSRLLSDRFSAERPKGSFSTLEIQRTEQGDSAMYLCASSYTSGTDTQYFGPGTRLTVL.

The chain is built from TRBV2 and TRBJ1-2; D perhaps matches TRBD1 (6 bases). This CDR3 region has 15 residues. The V and J ends lost 6 bases and 4 bases respectively, with 18 bases between them. Germline V gene lookup returns CDR1 SNHLY and CDR2 FYNNEI. The CDR3 nucleotides read TGTGCCAGCAGCCCCCGGACAGTCGGTGGCTATGGCTACACCTTC. Its protein product is CASSPRTVGGYGYTF.